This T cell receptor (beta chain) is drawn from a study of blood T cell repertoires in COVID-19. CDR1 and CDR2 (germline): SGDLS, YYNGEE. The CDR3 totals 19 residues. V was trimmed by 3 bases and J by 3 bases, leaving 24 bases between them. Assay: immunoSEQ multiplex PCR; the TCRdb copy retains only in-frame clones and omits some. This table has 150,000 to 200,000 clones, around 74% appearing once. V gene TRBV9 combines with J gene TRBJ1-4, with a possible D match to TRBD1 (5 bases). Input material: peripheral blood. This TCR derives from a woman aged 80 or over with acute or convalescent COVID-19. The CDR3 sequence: CASSEQEGPRRNSNEKLFF. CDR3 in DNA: TGTGCCAGCAGCGAACAGGAGGGTCCCCGACGCAACTCTAATGAAAAACTGTTTTTT.